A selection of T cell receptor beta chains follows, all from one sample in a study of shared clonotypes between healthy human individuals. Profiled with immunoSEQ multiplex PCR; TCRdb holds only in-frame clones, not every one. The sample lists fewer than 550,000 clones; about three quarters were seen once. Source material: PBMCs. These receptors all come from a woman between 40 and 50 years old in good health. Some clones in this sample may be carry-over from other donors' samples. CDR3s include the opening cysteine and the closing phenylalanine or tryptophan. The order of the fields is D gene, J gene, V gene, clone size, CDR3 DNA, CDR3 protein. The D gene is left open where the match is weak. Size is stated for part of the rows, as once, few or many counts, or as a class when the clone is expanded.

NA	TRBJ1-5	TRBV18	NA	TGTGCCAGCTCACCAAGGGGTAGGGGCGTCTATAGCAATCAGCCCCAGCATTTT	CASSPRGRGVYSNQPQHF
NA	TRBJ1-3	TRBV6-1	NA	TGTGCCAGCAGTGAAGTTCAGAACACCATATATTTT	CASSEVQNTIYF
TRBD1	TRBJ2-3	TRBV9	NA	TGTGCCAGCAGCGTAAGACAGACAGGGGGAGTGAACACAGATACGCAGTATTTT	CASSVRQTGGVNTDTQYF
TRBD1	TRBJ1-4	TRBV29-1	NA	TGCAGCGTTGCTGGGACAGGGAATGAAAAACTGTTTTTT	CSVAGTGNEKLFF
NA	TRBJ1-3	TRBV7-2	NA	TGTGCCAGCAGCCATGCCAGGGGCTCTGGAAACACCATATATTTT	CASSHARGSGNTIYF
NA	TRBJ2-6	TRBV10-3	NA	TGTGCCATCAGTCTCCACAATTCTGGGGCCAACGTCCTGACTTTC	CAISLHNSGANVLTF
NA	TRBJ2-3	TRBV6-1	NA	TGTGCCAGCAGCCACGCTATGCTTGAAGATACGCAGTATTTT	CASSHAMLEDTQYF
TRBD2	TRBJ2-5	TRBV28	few	TGTGCCAGCAGCCCCACCCTACTAGCGGGAGGCCAAGAGACCCAGTACTTC	CASSPTLLAGGQETQYF
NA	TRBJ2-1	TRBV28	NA	TGTGCCAGCAGTTTCCCAGGGGGCGGGGGCTATGAGCAGTTCTTC	CASSFPGGGGYEQFF
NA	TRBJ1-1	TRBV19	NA	TGTGCCAGCCGCCGCGATGGGGGGAACACTGAAGCTTTCTTT	CASRRDGGNTEAFF
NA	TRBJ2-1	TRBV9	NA	TGTGCCAGCAGCGCAGGAGGGGGACATCCGGGGGATGAGCAGTTCTTC	CASSAGGGHPGDEQFF
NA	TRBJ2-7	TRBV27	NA	TGTGCCAGCAGTTTCGCCTCAGGCTACGAGCAGTACTTC	CASSFASGYEQYF
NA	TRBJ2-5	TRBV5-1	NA	TGCGCCAGCAGCTTGTCGACGGGCCCGGAGACCCAGTACTTC	CASSLSTGPETQYF
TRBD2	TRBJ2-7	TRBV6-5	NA	TGTGCCAGCAGTCTAGGGGCGGGAGTCGTCCACGAGCAGTACTTC	CASSLGAGVVHEQYF
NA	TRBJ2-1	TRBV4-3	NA	TGCGCCAGCAGCCCGGGGGGCTGGAATGAGCAGTTCTTC	CASSPGGWNEQFF
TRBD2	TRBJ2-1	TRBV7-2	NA	TGTGCCAGCAGCTTCAACCCAGCGGGAGTAAGTAATGAGCAGTTCTTC	CASSFNPAGVSNEQFF
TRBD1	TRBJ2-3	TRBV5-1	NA	TGCGCCAGCAGCTTGGAGCCCCTCGGGACAGGCACAGATACGCAGTATTTT	CASSLEPLGTGTDTQYF
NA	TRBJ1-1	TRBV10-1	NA	TGCGCCAGCAGTGAGTCGAAAGGGACGAATGAAGCTTTCTTT	CASSESKGTNEAFF
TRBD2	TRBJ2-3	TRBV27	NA	TGTGCCAGCAGTCCAAACCCCCCAGCGGGGCCGATTGCATTGAACACAGATACGCAGTATTTT	CASSPNPPAGPIALNTDTQYF
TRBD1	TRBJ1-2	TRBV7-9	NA	TGTGCCAGCAGCTTAGGGCCAGACAGGGGCGGCTACACCTTC	CASSLGPDRGGYTF
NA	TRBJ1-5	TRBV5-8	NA	TGTGCCAGCAGCTTCACCGGCGCAGGGGTTATTCAGCCCCAGCATTTT	CASSFTGAGVIQPQHF
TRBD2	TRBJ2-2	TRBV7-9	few	TGTGCCAGCAGCTTCTATGGACTAGCGGGAGGGAAGGGGGAGCTGTTTTTT	CASSFYGLAGGKGELFF